The rows below give T cell receptor beta chains drawn from one sample of a study of beta chain features in type 1 diabetes. TCRdb's table, derived via immunoSEQ multiplex PCR, lists solely in-frame clones and lacks some. The sample lists about 290,000 clones, 8% seen once, with 1% in the top ten. The sequenced sample consisted of central memory CD4+ T cells from blood. All receptors come from a young woman in good health. Each CDR3 is given with its conserved first and last residue. A D gene is named only where the DNA matches it firmly.

d_call	v_call	j_call	cdr3_aa
NA	TRBV5-6	TRBJ2-3	CASSLRGPDTQYF
TRBD2	TRBV5-6	TRBJ2-2	CASSTGLAGWGTGELFF
NA	TRBV7-8	TRBJ1-1	CASSLIRNTEAFF
NA	TRBV4-1	TRBJ2-3	CASSREELADTQYF
TRBD1	TRBV4-2	TRBJ1-1	CASSQGYRSRTGGTAFF
NA	TRBV9	TRBJ2-2	CASGGQLMTGELFF
TRBD1	TRBV7-2	TRBJ1-2	CASSLGGTGRLGGYTF
NA	TRBV4-2	TRBJ1-2	CASKLSMTGNYGYTF
NA	TRBV7-2	TRBJ1-5	CASSLGGAFGNQPQHF
NA	TRBV29-1	TRBJ1-2	CSVEDPGIHGYTF
TRBD1	TRBV7-2	TRBJ2-3	CASSVQGASDTQYF
NA	TRBV7-9	TRBJ2-6	CASSTDGRGHSGANVLTF
TRBD1	TRBV28	TRBJ2-2	CASSLLGQGGSGELFF
NA	TRBV27	TRBJ2-3	CASSSWEAGSDTQYF
TRBD2	TRBV27	TRBJ2-1	CASSFTVGGSSYNEQFF
NA	TRBV12-5	TRBJ2-2	CASGPSQPGRTGELFF
TRBD1	TRBV4-3	TRBJ2-7	CASSRERGQGYEQYF
NA	TRBV6-5	TRBJ1-2	CASSYRGDGYTF